This T cell receptor beta chain was profiled in a study of metastatic and nonmetastatic thyroid tumors. Study overall: The comparison covered peripheral blood and tumor or nodule tissue in malignant and benign thyroid patients. Findings and caveats of the study: It was reported that TCR beta diversity was significantly higher in malignant thyroid tumors than benign nodules, in blood and tumor.

By its share, this clone is large (0.1 to 1%). Antigen unknown. Until they underwent thyroid surgery, no patient had received any treatment. Original handling: Between-group CDR3 differences, defined by clinicopathological status, yielded a distant-metastasis classifier for papillary thyroid cancer. Using MiXCR, TCRdb re-called clones from the PCR reads. TCRdb's processing, not the authors' own work, is the source of the V and J calls. This sample has several thousand clones, with around 32% found just once. The CDR3 is 13 amino acids. Trimming left V 5 bases short and J 4 bases short, with 8 bases between. The germline V gene encodes CDR1 SGHVS and CDR2 FNYEAQ.

The specimen sequenced was adjacent normal tissue. The V gene is TRBV7-6, the J gene TRBJ2-2, with D tentatively TRBD2 (5 bases). This clonotype originated in a male donor with papillary thyroid cancer or a benign thyroid nodule (not recorded which). Some clones in this sample may be carry-over from other donors' samples. The CDR3 DNA is TGTGCCAGCAGCCCGGAGGTCACCGGGGAGCTGTTTTTT. This codes for CASSPEVTGELFF.